A selection of T cell receptor beta chains follows, all from one sample in a study of blood T cell repertoires in COVID-19. TCRdb's copy holds only in-frame clones and misses some; the assay was immunoSEQ multiplex PCR. The sample consists of more than 100,000 clones, roughly 90% of them appearing once. The sequenced material came from peripheral blood. The receptors come from a woman aged 55-69 years with COVID-19, enrolled during active disease. The CDR3 runs from the conserved cysteine through the conserved F or W. A D gene is named only where the DNA matches it firmly. Rows may omit the clone size; those that give it use once, few, many or a size class.

CAIRGQGTDTQYF	TGTGCCATCAGGGGACAGGGTACAGATACGCAGTATTTT	TRBD1	TRBV10-3	TRBJ2-3	NA
CASSLRAQGGMNTEAFF	TGTGCCAGCAGCTTAAGGGCACAGGGGGGGATGAACACTGAAGCTTTCTTT	TRBD1	TRBV7-3	TRBJ1-1	NA
CASSQAGQTNTEAFF	TGTGCCAGCAGCCAGGCCGGACAGACGAACACTGAAGCTTTCTTT	NA	TRBV4-2	TRBJ1-1	NA
CASSVLAGANTEAFF	TGTGCCAGCAGTGTATTGGCAGGGGCGAACACTGAAGCTTTCTTT	NA	TRBV2	TRBJ1-1	few
CASSPKEFGVGYTEAFF	TGTGCCAGCTCACCAAAGGAGTTCGGGGTTGGGTACACTGAAGCTTTCTTT	NA	TRBV18	TRBJ1-1	NA
CASGLVPRGGQVSYEQYF	TGTGCTAGTGGTTTGGTACCGCGGGGGGGGCAAGTCTCCTACGAGCAGTACTTC	TRBD2	TRBV12-5	TRBJ2-7	NA
CASSLEAGGAYSGNQPQHF	TGTGCCAGCAGCCTCGAGGCGGGGGGCGCGTATAGTGGCAATCAGCCCCAGCATTTT	NA	TRBV2	TRBJ1-5	NA
CASSGSPGEELFF	TGTGCCAGCAGTGGGTCCCCGGGGGAGGAGCTGTTTTTT	NA	TRBV25-1	TRBJ2-2	NA
CASSLMGGSAYGYTF	TGCGCCAGCAGCTTGATGGGAGGGAGCGCCTATGGCTACACCTTC	NA	TRBV5-1	TRBJ1-2	NA
CASSVREAREYSPLHF	TGTGCCAGCAGCGTAAGAGAGGCTAGGGAGTATTCACCCCTCCACTTT	NA	TRBV9	TRBJ1-6	NA
CASSIAGGKYTGELFF	TGTGCCAGCAGTATAGCGGGGGGGAAGTACACCGGGGAGCTGTTTTTT	TRBD2	TRBV2	TRBJ2-2	NA
CASSHGARGSGNTIYF	TGCGCCAGCAGCCATGGTGCGCGGGGGTCGGGAAACACCATATATTTT	NA	TRBV4-3	TRBJ1-3	once
CASSRRGSGGPSYEQYF	TGTGCCAGCTCACGGCGGGGTAGCGGGGGCCCGTCCTACGAGCAGTACTTC	TRBD2	TRBV18	TRBJ2-7	NA
CASSYSTGTRNTIYF	TGTGCCAGCAGTTACTCCACAGGGACCCGAAACACCATATATTTT	NA	TRBV6-5	TRBJ1-3	NA
CASSQEAGSEQFF	TGTGCCAGCAGCCAAGAGGCCGGGTCTGAGCAGTTCTTC	NA	TRBV3-1/TRBV3-2	TRBJ2-1	few
CASSNKTGNQPQHF	TGTGCCAGCTCAAACAAGACTGGCAATCAGCCCCAGCATTTT	NA	TRBV18	TRBJ1-5	NA
CASSPDRVAQYF	TGTGCCAGCAGTCCTGACAGGGTTGCGCAGTACTTC	TRBD1	TRBV27	TRBJ2-7	NA
CASSRGPKGSYEQYF	TGCGCCAGCAGCCGCGGCCCCAAAGGATCCTACGAGCAGTACTTC	NA	TRBV4-1	TRBJ2-7	NA
CASSPGREGGYEQYF	TGTGCCAGCAGCCCCGGTCGGGAAGGGGGCTACGAGCAGTACTTC	NA	TRBV6-5	TRBJ2-7	NA
CASSDRQRNEKLFF	TGTGCCAGCAGTGATCGACAGAGGAATGAAAAACTGTTTTTT	NA	TRBV2	TRBJ1-4	NA